The entry below gives a single T cell receptor beta chain sequence along with its context. As handled by the study authors: Estimation of nucleated cell counts relied on the amplification of reference gene primers. Libraries were prepared by immunoSEQ multiplex PCR; TCRdb keeps only in-frame clonotypes and omits some of them. The DNA gave D and trimming, while V, J and clone size come from that table. The sample has about 300,000 clones; approximately 89% are singletons. The length of the CDR3 is 13 residues. CDR1 and CDR2 (germline): SGHKS, YYEKEE (reference sequence). The germline V and J ends were trimmed by 2 bases and 0 bases, with 5 bases remaining between them. These data originate in a study of blood T cell repertoires in COVID-19. Study-level background: T cells, B-cell-depleted T cells, or PBMCs supplied cDNA or gDNA.

The chain recombines TRBV5-5 with TRBJ1-1, with no clear D. Sequencing input: peripheral blood. The sequence derives from a woman aged 25-40 years who had recovered from COVID-19. CDR3 loop: CASSFRLNTEAFF. CDR3 DNA sequence: TGTGCCAGCAGCTTCAGGCTGAACACTGAAGCTTTCTTT.